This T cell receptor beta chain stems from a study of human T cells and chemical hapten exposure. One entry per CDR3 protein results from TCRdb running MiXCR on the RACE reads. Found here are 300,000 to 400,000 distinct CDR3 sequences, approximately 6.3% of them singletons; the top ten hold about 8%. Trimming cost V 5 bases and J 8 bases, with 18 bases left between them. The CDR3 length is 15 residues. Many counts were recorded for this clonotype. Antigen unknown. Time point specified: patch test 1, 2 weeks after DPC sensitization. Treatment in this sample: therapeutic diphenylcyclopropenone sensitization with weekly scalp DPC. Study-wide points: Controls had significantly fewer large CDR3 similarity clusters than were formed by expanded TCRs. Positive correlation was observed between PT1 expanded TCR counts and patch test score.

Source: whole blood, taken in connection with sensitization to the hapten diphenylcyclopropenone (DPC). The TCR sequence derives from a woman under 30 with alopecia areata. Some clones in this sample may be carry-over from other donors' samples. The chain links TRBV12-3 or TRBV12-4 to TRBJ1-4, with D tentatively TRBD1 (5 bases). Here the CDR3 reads CASSHRLLGEEKLFF. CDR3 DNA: TGTGCCAGCAGTCACAGGTTATTAGGGGAAGAAAAACTGTTTTTT.